These T cell receptor beta chains were read from a single sample in a study of CD8+ T cells in alopecia areata. Produced via immunoSEQ multiplex PCR; TCRdb's table is partial and in-frame only. The profile covers hundreds of thousands of clones, with about 60% appearing a single time and just over 0.45% taken by the ten largest. This specimen was CD4+ T cells sorted from blood, taken at week 0. The receptors shown here come from a human donor with alopecia areata. Each CDR3 is given with its conserved first and last residue.

>TRBV5-1|TRBJ2-7
CASSLDPILEQYF
>TRBV5-4|TRBJ2-2
CASSWDRPNTGELFF
>TRBV19|NA
CASSMTNSEQYF
>TRBV30|TRBJ2-7
CAWSVGTSGRASYEQYF
>TRBV19|TRBJ2-6
CATNQLGSSRSGANVLTF
>TRBV9|TRBJ2-3
CASSPVPDARTDTQYF
>TRBV27|TRBJ2-7
CASSLLAGGRPGEQYF
>TRBV15|TRBJ2-5
CATSTTSGRGLETQYF
>TRBV4-1|TRBJ2-1
CASSQEGRPSNEQFF
>TRBV10-3|TRBJ1-5
CAISPGGQGNQPQHF
>TRBV2|TRBJ1-4
CASRDMMSGSPVKLFF
>TRBV30|TRBJ2-2
CAWATRTGRTGELFF
>TRBV14|TRBJ1-2
CASSQSNYGYTF
>TRBV29-1|TRBJ1-2
CSVDKTNYGYTF
>TRBV7-2|TRBJ1-2
CASSLGARRGHGYTF
>TRBV23-1|TRBJ1-3
CASSQFPDGFSGNTIYF
>TRBV15|TRBJ1-1
CATSRGGQLNTEAFF
>TRBV30|TRBJ2-7
CAWSGRLAGYEQYF
>TRBV9|TRBJ2-3
CASSIGGGGGTDTQYF
>TRBV6-5|TRBJ1-1
CASSYSTGTVNTEAFF
>TRBV5-1|TRBJ2-1
CASSREAGTKGNEQFF
>TRBV6-5|TRBJ1-1
CASSPSRVRTEAFF
>TRBV11-2|TRBJ2-1
CASSLASRGIYEQFF
>TRBV6-5|TRBJ2-7
CASSPLRRGSEQYF
>TRBV6-5|TRBJ1-2
CASSYSARNGYTF
>TRBV29-1|TRBJ2-1
CSVKTGYNEQFF
>TRBV23-1|TRBJ2-3
CASSQSGLQVSTDTQYF
>TRBV30|TRBJ2-2
CAWIPPGGPGELFF
>TRBV5-1|TRBJ1-1
CASSRTRNTEAFF
>TRBV6-1|TRBJ2-3
CASSDRDYSTDTQYF
>TRBV19|TRBJ2-3
CASSPRQGPDTQYF
>TRBV7-3|TRBJ1-1
CASSLIGWGAFF
>TRBV14|TRBJ1-2
CASSQEILGSGYTF
>TRBV30|TRBJ2-2
CAWIRQGNTGELFF
>TRBV19|TRBJ2-2
CASIPGGSYGELFF